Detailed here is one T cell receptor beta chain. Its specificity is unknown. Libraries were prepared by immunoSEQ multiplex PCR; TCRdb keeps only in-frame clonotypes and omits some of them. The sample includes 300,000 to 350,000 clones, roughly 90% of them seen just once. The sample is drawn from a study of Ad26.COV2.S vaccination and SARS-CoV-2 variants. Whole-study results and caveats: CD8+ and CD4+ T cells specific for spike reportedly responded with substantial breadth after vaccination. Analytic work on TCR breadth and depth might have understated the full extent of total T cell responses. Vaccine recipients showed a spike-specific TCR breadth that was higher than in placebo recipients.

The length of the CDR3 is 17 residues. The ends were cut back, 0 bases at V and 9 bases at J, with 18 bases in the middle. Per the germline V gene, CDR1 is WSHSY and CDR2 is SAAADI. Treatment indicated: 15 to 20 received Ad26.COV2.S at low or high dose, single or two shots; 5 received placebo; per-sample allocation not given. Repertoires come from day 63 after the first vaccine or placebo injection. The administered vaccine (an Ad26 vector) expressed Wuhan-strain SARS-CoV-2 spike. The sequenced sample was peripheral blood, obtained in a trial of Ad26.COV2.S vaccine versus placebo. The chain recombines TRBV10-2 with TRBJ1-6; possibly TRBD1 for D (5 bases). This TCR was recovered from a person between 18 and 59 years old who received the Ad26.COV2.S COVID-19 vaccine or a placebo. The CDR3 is CASSESALRQGVSPLHF. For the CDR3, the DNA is TGCGCCAGCAGTGAGTCTGCGTTGAGGCAGGGAGTTTCACCCCTCCACTTT.